This TCR beta chain was observed in a study of blood T cell repertoires in COVID-19. Study-level background: Researchers got acute and convalescent COVID-19 samples from the United States, Italy and Spain. The analysed material was cDNA or gDNA that came from T cells, B-cell-depleted T cells, or PBMCs.

Trimming cost V 0 bases and J 4 bases, with 12 bases left between them. The CDR3 is 16 residues long. CDR1 and CDR2 from the germline V gene are LGHNA and YNFKEQ. As originally analysed: Nucleated cell counts were estimated from reference gene primer amplification. TCRdb's table, derived via immunoSEQ multiplex PCR, lists solely in-frame clones and lacks some. V and J calls and clone size follow that table, whereas D and trimming were derived from the DNA. The repertoire includes 250,000 to 350,000 clones, roughly 89% of them detected once, and less than 3% sits in the top ten. The origin of this receptor is a woman aged 30 to 39 with active or convalescent COVID-19. This sequence joins TRBV4-2 and TRBJ2-2; D call uncertain. What was sequenced was peripheral blood. In nucleotides, the CDR3 is TGTGCCAGCAGCCAAGAGGAGCTTAGTTTCACCGGGGAGCTGTTTTTT. Translation: CASSQEELSFTGELFF.